Listed here are 27 T cell receptor beta chains from one sample, sequenced in a study of shared clonotypes between healthy human individuals. Only in-frame clones appear in the TCRdb table, and some are missing; sequencing was by immunoSEQ multiplex PCR. This table holds 300,000 or so clones, 74% found once. The sample was memory CD4+ T cells sorted from blood. Subset described: CD45RA-negative fraction. These receptors came from a young man in good health.

The chain employs TRBV19 and TRBJ2-6, with D possibly called TRBD1 or TRBD2 (5 bases each). Germline V lookup: CDR1 LNHDA, CDR2 SQIVND (reference sequence). CDR3 length: 18 residues. Trimming took 6 bases from V and 0 from J, leaving 18 bases between them. The CDR3 bases are TGTGCCAGTAGAAAACCCGGGACGCCGAGCTCTGGGGCCAACGTCCTGACTTTC. Residues: CASRKPGTPSSGANVLTF.

This chain joins TRBV4-3 and TRBJ2-7; D uncertain. CDR3 length equals 14 residues. Trimming pared 2 bases from V and 0 bases from J, leaving 8 bases between. The germline gives CDR1 LGHNA, CDR2 YSLEER. CDR3 residues: CASSQFASSYEQYF. CDR3 nucleotides: TGCGCCAGCAGCCAATTTGCTAGCTCCTACGAGCAGTACTTC.

For this clone: A junction end diverges from the germline sequence, so it may reflect a read error. Other DNA variants within this sample encode the same CDR3. This sequence joins TRBV6-5 and TRBJ1-2, with D possibly matching TRBD1 (5 bases). Germline V lookup: CDR1 MNHEY, CDR2 SVGAGI. This CDR3 has 14 residues. CDR3 sequence (DNA): TGTGCCAGCAGTTACTATGGAGGGGCGGATGGTTACACCTTC. It codes for CASSYYGGADGYTF.

Only a few counts were recorded for this clone. This chain connects TRBV27 to TRBJ1-4; 7 bases agree with TRBD1. CDR3 length equals 13 residues. Germline-derived CDR1 and CDR2 are MNHEY and SMNVEV (reference sequence). Trimming took 2 bases from V and 8 from J; bases not matched to a gene: 2. CDR3 nucleotide sequence: TGTGCCAGCAGTTTAAGGGGGCGCGAAAAACTGTTTTTT. It codes for CASSLRGREKLFF. The whole variable domain, remainder taken from reference TRBV27 and TRBJ1-4, is EAQVTQNPRYLITVTGKKLTVTCSQNMNHEYMSWYRQDPGLGLRQIYYSMNVEVTDKGDVPEGYKVSRKEKRNFPLILESPSPNQTSLYFCASSLRGREKLFFGSGTQLSVL.

The chain employs TRBV4-3 and TRBJ2-5; tentatively, D is TRBD2 (6 bases). The CDR3 is 15 amino acids. The germline V gene has CDR1 LGHNA and CDR2 YSLEER. V was trimmed by 0 bases and J by 5 bases, leaving 13 bases between them. The CDR3 DNA follows: TGCGCCAGCAGCCAAGATCTGGGGGGAGGCGAGACCCAGTACTTC. This gives the protein CASSQDLGGGETQYF.

This chain uses TRBV29-1 with TRBJ2-5, with D possibly TRBD1 on 5 matching bases. Germline CDR1 is SQVTM and CDR2 is ANQGSEA. The CDR3 has 12 residues. The V and J ends lost 7 bases and 2 bases respectively, with 11 bases between them. CDR3 DNA sequence: TGCAGCGCCGCACAGGTACAAGAGACCCAGTACTTC. Its protein product is CSAAQVQETQYF.

This clone was observed a few times. The chain has TRBV7-6 and TRBJ2-5, with no clear D. Germline V CDR1 and CDR2: SGHVS, FNYEAQ. V was pared by 0 bases and J by 0 bases, with 5 bases between. The CDR3 consists of 14 residues. The CDR3 DNA sequence: TGTGCCAGCAGCTTAGCGGTAGACCAAGAGACCCAGTACTTC. Protein: CASSLAVDQETQYF.

This rearrangement joins TRBV28 to TRBJ2-7; D gene ambiguous. The germline V gene has CDR1 MDHEN and CDR2 SYDVKM. The CDR3 covers 12 residues. V lost 3 bases and J 3 bases, leaving 6 bases between the germline ends. This chain's CDR3 is CASSLGYYEQYF. The CDR3 nucleotides are TGTGCCAGCAGTTTGGGCTACTACGAGCAGTACTTC.

The chain links TRBV7-7 to TRBJ2-2, with TRBD2 matching 13 bases. The CDR3 totals 17 residues. Per the germline V gene, CDR1 is SSHAT and CDR2 is FNYEAQ (reference sequence). The junction had 8 bases not matched to a gene; V was cut back by 5 bases and J by 5 bases. The CDR3 is CASSRTSGSVLTGELFF. DNA of the CDR3: TGTGCCAGCAGCAGGACTAGCGGGAGCGTATTAACCGGGGAGCTGTTTTTT.

This rearrangement joins TRBV27 to TRBJ1-5; 8 nucleotides align to TRBD1. This CDR3 contains 15 residues. In germline, CDR1 is MNHEY, CDR2 SMNVEV (reference sequence). After removal of 6 bases from V and 0 bases from J, the junction contained 4 bases not matched to a gene. Here the CDR3 DNA reads TGTGCCAGCAGCGGGACAGGCAATAGCAATCAGCCCCAGCATTTT. The encoded protein is CASSGTGNSNQPQHF.

For this clone: A junction end diverges from the germline sequence, so it may reflect a read error. V and J are TRBV20-1 and TRBJ2-7, with D unresolved. Germline loops: CDR1 DFQATT, CDR2 SNEGSKA (reference sequence). The CDR3 sequence is 11 residues long. Here the CDR3 reads CSASITSASLF. In DNA form, the CDR3 reads TGCAGTGCTAGTATCACCTCAGCCAGCCTCTTC.

V and J are TRBV5-4 and TRBJ2-1; 9 nucleotides agree with TRBD1. CDR1 and CDR2 from the germline V gene are SGHNT and YYREEE (reference sequence). The ends lost 4 bases at V and 5 bases at J; junction bases unmatched: 4. The CDR3 is 14 amino acids. CDR3 in amino acids: CASSQRTGDNEQFF. The CDR3 nucleotides read TGTGCCAGCAGCCAAAGGACAGGGGACAATGAGCAGTTCTTC.

This chain joins TRBV18 and TRBJ1-4, with D perhaps matching TRBD1 (5 bases). The CDR3 sequence is 17 residues long. V dropped 1 base and J dropped 2 bases, with 14 bases sitting between them. Germline V gene sequence: CDR1 KGHSH, CDR2 LQKENI. CDR3 bases: TGTGCCAGCTCACCACTAGCCCGCCGGGGGACTAATGAAAAACTGTTTTTT. It specifies CASSPLARRGTNEKLFF.

This clone came up a few times. The genes are TRBV11-3 and TRBJ2-1; 9 bases align to TRBD2. The ends lost 5 bases at V and 10 bases at J; junction bases unmatched: 12. This CDR3 region has 15 residues. Per the germline V gene, CDR1 is SGHNT and CDR2 is YENEEA. The CDR3 sequence is CASSPSGIVPGEQFF. The CDR3 region has the DNA TGTGCCAGCAGCCCTAGCGGGATCGTACCCGGGGAGCAGTTCTTC.

The V gene is TRBV9, the J gene TRBJ2-3; D is unclear. Looked up from germline, CDR1 is SGDLS and CDR2 is YYNGEE. The CDR3 runs 12 residues. The V and J ends lost 0 bases and 8 bases respectively, with 7 bases between them. The CDR3 sequence: CASSVELGTQYF. CDR3 coding DNA: TGTGCCAGCAGCGTAGAACTGGGTACGCAGTATTTT.

The rearrangement links TRBV7-8 to TRBJ2-3; 7 nucleotides match TRBD2. Germline V CDR1 and CDR2: SGHVS, FQNEAQ. The CDR3 consists of 16 residues. V gave up 4 bases and J gave up 2 bases; unmatched junction bases: 9. The chain's CDR3 is CASSWTRAGDTDTQYF. CDR3 DNA: TGTGCCAGCAGCTGGACTAGGGCGGGAGACACAGATACGCAGTATTTT.

The chain has TRBV27 and TRBJ2-7, with 9 bases aligning to TRBD2. V lost 6 bases, J lost 2 bases, and 11 bases stayed unmatched. This CDR3 is built from 16 residues. The germline V gene has CDR1 MNHEY and CDR2 SMNVEV (reference sequence). The CDR3 nucleotides are TGTGCCAGCAGGACACTAGCGGGCCCATGGACCTACGAGCAGTACTTC. This codes for CASRTLAGPWTYEQYF.

The chain combines TRBV18 with TRBJ2-3, with TRBD1 matching 8 bases. CDR3 size: 14 residues. The junction had 2 bases not matched to a gene; V was cut back by 5 bases and J by 1 base. CDR1 and CDR2 from the germline V gene are KGHSH and LQKENI. The CDR3: CASSSTGGTDTQYF. The CDR3, as DNA: TGTGCCAGCTCATCGACAGGGGGCACAGATACGCAGTATTTT.

The CDR3 is CASSLTPRTRAEAFF. The CDR3 region has the DNA TGTGCCAGCAGTTTGACCCCACGCACCAGGGCTGAAGCTTTCTTT. The genes are TRBV28 and TRBJ1-1; TRBD1 might be the D (5 bases). The CDR3 runs 15 residues. The V gene lost 3 bases and the J gene lost 6 bases, with 17 bases spanning the gap. CDR1 and CDR2 from the germline V gene are MDHEN and SYDVKM.

This chain links TRBV6-5 with TRBJ2-7; the D is unclear. CDR3 length: 13 amino acids. V lost 6 bases, J lost 3 bases, and 12 bases lay in between. Germline lookup yields CDR1 MNHEY and CDR2 SVGAGI. The CDR3 sequence: CASRTGRNYEQYF. The CDR3 DNA follows: TGTGCCAGCAGGACGGGCCGAAACTACGAGCAGTACTTC.

This clone was detected only a few times. J is TRBJ1-5 and V is TRBV15; D remains unclear. The germline CDR1 and CDR2 sequences are LNHNV and YYDKDF (reference sequence). V was cut by 3 bases and J by 5 bases, with 8 bases left in between. The CDR3 covers 13 residues. CDR3 sequence (DNA): TGTGCCACCAGCAGGAGCCTCGATCAGCCCCAGCATTTT. Encoded protein: CATSRSLDQPQHF. The full variable domain, rest sourced from reference TRBV15 and TRBJ1-5, is DAMVIQNPRYQVTQFGKPVTLSCSQTLNHNVMYWYQQKSSQAPKLLFHYYDKDFNNEADTPDNFQSRRPNTSFCFLDIRSPGLGDTAMYLCATSRSLDQPQHFGDGTRLSIL.

This clone was counted ten times or more. The J gene is TRBJ1-1, the V gene TRBV5-4; no definite D call. V was trimmed by 0 bases and J by 7 bases, leaving 13 bases between them. CDR3 length equals 14 residues. The germline V gene has CDR1 SGHNT and CDR2 YYREEE (reference sequence). The CDR3: CASSLAGPGGEAFF. DNA of the CDR3: TGTGCCAGCAGCTTGGCCGGACCGGGCGGTGAAGCTTTCTTT.

A remark on this clone: It is likely a read error: a sequence one base away is far more abundant. The V call is TRBV7-9, the J call TRBJ1-1, with unresolved D. The germline CDR1 and CDR2 sequences are SEHNR and FQNEAQ (reference sequence). V shed 5 bases and J shed 2 bases, with 3 bases lying between them. The CDR3 has 11 residues. In DNA, the CDR3 is TGTGCCAGCAGCGGAAACACTGAAGCTTTCTTT. Amino acids: CASSGNTEAFF.

The rearrangement links TRBV19 to TRBJ2-1; the match to TRBD2 covers 11 bases. V lost 9 bases, J lost 8 bases, and 9 bases stayed unmatched. The CDR3 spans 14 residues. The germline gives CDR1 LNHDA, CDR2 SQIVND (reference sequence). This CDR3 reads CASRTSGSRYEQFF. The CDR3 bases are TGTGCCAGCCGAACTAGCGGGAGTAGGTATGAGCAGTTCTTC.

The rearrangement uses TRBV7-9 and TRBJ2-1; 7 bases line up with TRBD2. Germline CDR1 and CDR2: SEHNR and FQNEAQ (reference sequence). Unmatched junction bases numbered 8, after V lost 4 bases and J lost 5 bases. There are 15 residues in the CDR3. CDR3 in amino acids: CASSYESSGNNEQFF. For the CDR3, the DNA is TGTGCCAGCAGCTATGAGTCTAGCGGCAACAATGAGCAGTTCTTC.

The sample holds a few counts of this clone. The chain joins TRBV28 to TRBJ1-1; D might be TRBD1 (6 bases). CDR3 length equals 16 residues. Germline V gene data show CDR1 as MDHEN and CDR2 as SYDVKM. V was shortened by 5 bases and J by 1 base, with 17 bases between the two germline ends. CDR3 sequence: CASSQRGGPRNTEAFF. For the CDR3, the DNA is TGTGCCAGCAGTCAAAGGGGGGGACCGAGGAACACTGAAGCTTTCTTT.

In DNA, the CDR3 is TGTGCCAGCAGCCCCCAGTCGGGCGGGAGTGCCGGGGAGCTGTTTTTT. Encoded protein: CASSPQSGGSAGELFF. V gene TRBV9 combines with J gene TRBJ2-2, with 7 bases fitting TRBD2. J gave up 6 bases and V 4 bases, and 12 bases lay outside the gene matches. This CDR3 has 16 residues. Germline CDR1 reads SGDLS; CDR2 reads YYNGEE.